The present TCR beta chain was sequenced within a study of blood T cell repertoires in COVID-19. Sequenced by immunoSEQ multiplex PCR; TCRdb stores in-frame clones only, minus some. The sample lists 230,000 or so clones; roughly 84% were seen once. This clone is a singleton in its sample. The CDR3 is 15 residues long. Germline V gene sequence: CDR1 SGHNT, CDR2 YYREEE (reference sequence). V trimming: 5 bases; J trimming: 5 bases; junction bases outside the gene matches: 10. The source material was peripheral blood. The rearrangement joins TRBV5-4 to TRBJ2-1, with 7 bases fitting TRBD1. The TCR comes from a woman aged 40 to 50 who had recovered from COVID-19. The CDR3 region is CASSPTGAYNNEQFF. The CDR3 DNA sequence: TGTGCCAGCAGTCCCACAGGGGCCTACAACAATGAGCAGTTCTTC.